One and the same sample provided the 16 T cell receptor beta chains below, sequenced in a study of control samples from healthy donors and cancer patients. The data were produced by immunoSEQ multiplex PCR, yet TCRdb's version contains in-frame clones alone and is incomplete. The table records 110,000 to 150,000 clones, around 86% of them present only once. The specimen was blood. These receptors came from a man aged 30 to 45 in good health.

The chain carries TRBV4-2 and TRBJ2-3; perhaps D is TRBD1 or TRBD2 (5 bases each). The CDR3 is 16 residues long. Trimming shortened V by 1 base and J by 1 base, and 12 bases separated the two germline ends. Germline lookup yields CDR1 LGHNA and CDR2 YNFKEQ. CDR3 sequence (DNA): TGTGCCAGCAGCCAAGTTGCTCGGGACCGCACAGATACGCAGTATTTT. Its translation: CASSQVARDRTDTQYF.

The CDR3 loop is CASSPHQETQYF. In nucleotides, the CDR3 is TGTGCCAGCAGCCCCCACCAAGAGACCCAGTACTTC. This chain uses TRBV9 with TRBJ2-5; D is ambiguous. CDR1 is SGDLS, CDR2 YYNGEE, per germline. The CDR3 has 12 residues. With 4 bases removed from V and 0 bases from J, the gap between germline ends came to 4 bases.

V and J are TRBV7-2 and TRBJ1-5; D not resolved. Trimming pared 0 bases from V and 2 bases from J, leaving 5 bases between. CDR3 length: 14 residues. Germline assignment: CDR1 SGHTA and CDR2 FQGNSA. Here the CDR3 DNA reads TGTGCCAGCAGCTTAGCTAGGGGCAATCAGCCCCAGCATTTT. This translates into CASSLARGNQPQHF.

The chain joins TRBV9 to TRBJ2-2; weak D call: TRBD2 (5 bases). Germline V CDR1 and CDR2: SGDLS, YYNGEE. CDR3 length equals 16 residues. Deletions cut 0 bases from V and 1 base from J, with 10 bases between. The CDR3 nucleotides read TGTGCCAGCAGCGTAGGAGCGGCCCAGAACACCGGGGAGCTGTTTTTT. Translated: CASSVGAAQNTGELFF.

This chain joins TRBV3-1 (or the pseudogene TRBV3-2) and TRBJ2-1; 9 bases fit TRBD1. J lost 7 bases, V lost 6 bases, and 10 bases had no gene match. This CDR3 spans 15 amino acids. The germline V gene encodes CDR1 LGHDT and CDR2 YNNKEL (reference sequence). CDR3 residues: CASSHGTGILNEQFF. The DNA of the CDR3 is TGTGCCAGCAGTCACGGGACAGGGATCCTTAATGAGCAGTTCTTC.

CDR3: CASSYWGPGQYNSPLHF. The CDR3 coding sequence is TGTGCCAGCAGTTACTGGGGACCGGGACAGTATAATTCACCCCTCCACTTT. This chain links TRBV6-2 or TRBV6-3 with TRBJ1-6, with 7 positions matching TRBD1. This CDR3 has 17 amino acids. V shed 1 base and J 4 bases; nucleotides not matched to a gene: 7. The germline V gene has CDR1 MNHEY and CDR2 SVGEGT.

The chain is built from TRBV6-4 and TRBJ1-1; D unclear. CDR1 MRHNA and CDR2 SNTAGT come from the germline V gene. This CDR3 has 13 residues. V lost 8 bases and J lost 5, with 15 bases in between. The DNA of the CDR3 is TGTGCCAGCTCCCAGGCTAGAGGTACTGAAGCTTTCTTT. Its translation: CASSQARGTEAFF.

J is TRBJ1-2 and V is TRBV6-1; D gene unclear. This CDR3 has 16 residues. Germline assignment: CDR1 MNHNS and CDR2 SASEGT. V dropped 3 bases and J dropped 4 bases, with 18 bases sitting between them. Here the CDR3 DNA reads TGTGCCAGCAGTGAGCAGCCAGTCGGGAACCTCTATGGCTACACCTTC. Its protein product is CASSEQPVGNLYGYTF.

The V call is TRBV6-1, the J call TRBJ2-3; unclear D gene. Germline V gene sequence: CDR1 MNHNS, CDR2 SASEGT. Deletions cut 0 bases from V and 8 bases from J, with 6 bases between. The CDR3 loop spans 12 amino acids. The CDR3 sequence is CASSEAGGTQYF. The CDR3, as DNA: TGTGCCAGCAGTGAAGCAGGCGGTACGCAGTATTTT.

The J gene is TRBJ1-2, the V gene TRBV11-1; TRBD1 aligns across 9 bases. The V gene end was trimmed by 1 base and the J gene end by 4 bases; junction bases not matched to a gene: 4. This CDR3 is 15 amino acids long. Germline CDR1 reads SGHAT; CDR2 reads FQDESV (reference sequence). In DNA form, the CDR3 reads TGTGCCAGCAGCTTAGGGGGACAGGGAACCTATGGCTACACCTTC. Translation gives CASSLGGQGTYGYTF.

DNA for the CDR3: TGTGCCAGCAGCTCTCACCGGGACTTTTACACCGGGGAGCTGTTTTTT. Its protein is CASSSHRDFYTGELFF. The chain links TRBV11-2 to TRBJ2-2; tentatively, D is TRBD2 (6 bases). This CDR3 is built from 16 residues. The V end lost 4 bases, the J end lost 3 bases, and 15 bases lay between the germline ends. Per the germline V gene, CDR1 is SGHAT and CDR2 is FQNNGV.

The rearrangement links TRBV5-1 to TRBJ2-3; TRBD1 agrees at 7 bases. The ends lost 1 base at V and 2 bases at J; junction bases unmatched: 10. The CDR3 contains 17 residues. In germline, CDR1 is SGHRS, CDR2 YFSETQ. Here the CDR3 DNA reads TGCGCCAGCAGCTTGTGGGGCCCGGGACAGACCACAGATACGCAGTATTTT. This translates into CASSLWGPGQTTDTQYF.

This chain links TRBV7-9 with TRBJ1-1; 8 bases match TRBD1. The CDR3 sequence is 12 residues long. CDR1 is SEHNR, CDR2 FQNEAQ, per germline (reference sequence). V lost 4 bases to trimming and J lost 9 bases; unmatched junction nucleotides: 4. Here the CDR3 reads CASSWGTGQAFF. CDR3 sequence (DNA): TGTGCCAGCAGCTGGGGGACAGGCCAAGCTTTCTTT.

This chain joins TRBV7-3 and TRBJ2-1; 9 bases agree with TRBD1. Per germline, CDR1 SGHTA and CDR2 FQGTGA. Trimming took 4 bases from V and 7 from J; bases not matched to a gene: 17. CDR3 size: 18 residues. The CDR3 sequence: CASSSKIPGTGYHNEQFF. The DNA of the CDR3 is TGTGCCAGCAGCTCAAAAATTCCCGGGACAGGGTATCATAATGAGCAGTTCTTC. Supplemented by reference TRBV7-3 and TRBJ2-1, the full variable domain reads GAGVSQTPSNKVTEKGKYVELRCDPISGHTALYWYRQSLGQGPEFLIYFQGTGAADDSGLPNDRFFAVRPEGSVSTLKIQRTERGDSAVYLCASSSKIPGTGYHNEQFFGPGTRLTVL.

The V gene is TRBV18, the J gene TRBJ1-6; 7 positions agree with TRBD1. The CDR3 runs to 15 residues. After removal of 6 bases from V and 1 base from J, the junction contained 3 bases not matched to a gene. Germline V CDR1 and CDR2: KGHSH, LQKENI. CDR3 bases: TGTGCCAGCTCGGAGGGACAGTCCTATAATTCACCCCTCCACTTT. Its translation: CASSEGQSYNSPLHF.

The chain joins TRBV5-4 to TRBJ2-3, with TRBD1 matching over 10 bases. V shed 0 bases, J shed 8 bases, and the junction held 9 bases outside the gene matches. The CDR3 is 16 amino acids. Germline CDR1 and CDR2: SGHNT and YYREEE (reference sequence). CDR3 residues: CASSLAGGQGSGTQYF. The CDR3 nucleotides are TGTGCCAGCAGCTTGGCCGGGGGACAGGGGAGTGGTACGCAGTATTTT.